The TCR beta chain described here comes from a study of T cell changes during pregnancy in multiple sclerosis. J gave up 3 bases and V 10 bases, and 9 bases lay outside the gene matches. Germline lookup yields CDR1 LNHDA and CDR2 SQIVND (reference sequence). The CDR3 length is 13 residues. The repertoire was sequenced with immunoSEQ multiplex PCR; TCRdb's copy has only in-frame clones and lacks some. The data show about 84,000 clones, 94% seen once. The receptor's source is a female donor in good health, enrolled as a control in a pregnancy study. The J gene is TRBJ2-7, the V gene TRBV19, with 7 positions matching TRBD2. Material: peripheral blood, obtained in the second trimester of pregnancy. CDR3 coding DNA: TGTGCCACCAGTGCGGGAGTGAGCTACGAGCAGTACTTC. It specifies CATSAGVSYEQYF.